This T cell receptor beta chain was captured by sequencing in a study of blood T cell repertoires in COVID-19. Study overall: Whether acute or convalescent, the COVID-19 samples came from the United States, Italy and Spain. The cDNA or gDNA used as material had been derived from T cells, B-cell-depleted T cells, or PBMCs.

The CDR3 is 15 amino acids. Germline trimming cut 5 bases from V and 3 bases from J; bases unmatched to any gene: 7. In germline, CDR1 is SGHAT, CDR2 FQNNGV. In the authors' workflow: Estimation of nucleated cell counts was performed using reference gene primer amplification. This table comes from immunoSEQ multiplex PCR, and its TCRdb copy is limited to in-frame clones, with some not included. V, J and clone size were drawn from that table, and D and trimming were deduced from the DNA. This table has some 110,000 clones, approximately 87% appearing once. The chain couples TRBV11-2 to TRBJ2-3; 8 nucleotides agree with TRBD2. The TCR was taken from a man younger than 40 with acute or convalescent COVID-19. Specimen: peripheral blood. The CDR3 sequence: CASSTRAGVTDTQYF. CDR3 coding DNA: TGTGCCAGCAGCACAAGAGCGGGAGTGACAGATACGCAGTATTTT.